Listed below are T cell receptor beta chains from one sample, sequenced in a study of T-cell reconstitution after alpha-beta-depleted transplantation in children. TCRdb reprocessed the PCR reads with MiXCR, giving one entry per CDR3 protein. The sample consists of 380,000 or so distinct CDR3 sequences, about an eighth of them appearing once. Here the sequenced sample was PBMCs, taken from the stem cell graft. The source is a human donor who donated a stem cell graft to a child with Fanconi anemia. The CDR3 runs from the conserved cysteine through the conserved F or W. Each record gives: clone size, V gene, J gene, CDR3 protein. Clone size is shown for a subset of rows, as once, few, many or a class of expanded clone.

abundance: many; v_gene: TRBV30; j_gene: TRBJ1-1; CDR3aa: CAWRDPYTEAFF
abundance: NA; v_gene: TRBV27; j_gene: TRBJ2-7; CDR3aa: CASRENRQKVYEQYF
abundance: NA; v_gene: TRBV6-1; j_gene: TRBJ2-7; CDR3aa: CASLSLAGDEQYF
abundance: NA; v_gene: TRBV9; j_gene: TRBJ2-1; CDR3aa: CASSFSGGGSSYNEQFF
abundance: NA; v_gene: TRBV12-3/TRBV12-4; j_gene: TRBJ2-3; CDR3aa: CASSSQGHTDTQYF
abundance: NA; v_gene: TRBV4-3; j_gene: TRBJ1-2; CDR3aa: CASSQRDSGYGYTF
abundance: NA; v_gene: TRBV7-3; j_gene: TRBJ2-5; CDR3aa: CASSLIVGETQYF
abundance: few; v_gene: TRBV5-1; j_gene: TRBJ2-5; CDR3aa: CASSRGLAGGMGETQYF
abundance: many; v_gene: TRBV27; j_gene: TRBJ2-2; CDR3aa: CASSGYTGELFF
abundance: NA; v_gene: TRBV14; j_gene: TRBJ2-1; CDR3aa: CPSSASRGPNEQFF
abundance: NA; v_gene: TRBV10-3; j_gene: TRBJ1-1; CDR3aa: CAIRGLPGEAFF
abundance: NA; v_gene: TRBV15; j_gene: TRBJ1-3; CDR3aa: CATSSMGRRNTIYF
abundance: NA; v_gene: TRBV7-2; j_gene: TRBJ2-7; CDR3aa: CASSLAFTRGYEQYF
abundance: NA; v_gene: TRBV20-1; j_gene: TRBJ2-7; CDR3aa: CSARVWGSYEQYF
abundance: few; v_gene: TRBV12-3/TRBV12-4; j_gene: TRBJ1-3; CDR3aa: CASSPHSNMGGGNTIYF
abundance: few; v_gene: TRBV7-6; j_gene: TRBJ2-1; CDR3aa: CASSSTGAYNEQFF
abundance: many; v_gene: TRBV4-2; j_gene: TRBJ1-1; CDR3aa: CASSQDRVQAFF
abundance: few; v_gene: TRBV20-1; j_gene: TRBJ2-5; CDR3aa: CSAPDRGLETQYF
abundance: few; v_gene: TRBV2; j_gene: TRBJ1-5; CDR3aa: CASAPGTSNQPQHF
abundance: NA; v_gene: TRBV28; j_gene: TRBJ2-3; CDR3aa: CASSSQGGPVGKYTQYF
abundance: NA; v_gene: TRBV20-1; j_gene: TRBJ1-2; CDR3aa: CSARRAPARGYTF
abundance: NA; v_gene: TRBV4-3; j_gene: TRBJ1-1; CDR3aa: CASSHRLQAGPNTEAFF
abundance: many; v_gene: TRBV15; j_gene: TRBJ2-2; CDR3aa: CATSTGTGVVGELFF
abundance: NA; v_gene: TRBV27; j_gene: TRBJ2-7; CDR3aa: CASSYIGLSSGEQYF
abundance: many; v_gene: TRBV6-6; j_gene: TRBJ2-1; CDR3aa: CASSAGANNEQFF
abundance: once; v_gene: TRBV9; j_gene: TRBJ2-5; CDR3aa: CASSEWTGDETQYF
abundance: NA; v_gene: TRBV18; j_gene: TRBJ1-6; CDR3aa: CASSPRTNRDSSPLHF
abundance: NA; v_gene: TRBV7-6; j_gene: TRBJ2-3; CDR3aa: CASSPSGVTDTQYF
abundance: few; v_gene: TRBV5-1; j_gene: TRBJ1-2; CDR3aa: CASSQGMNYGYTF
abundance: NA; v_gene: TRBV6-1; j_gene: TRBJ1-1; CDR3aa: CASSAIAGSARNTEAFF
abundance: few; v_gene: TRBV7-2; j_gene: TRBJ2-3; CDR3aa: CASSSRGQSQNTQYF
abundance: NA; v_gene: TRBV5-1; j_gene: TRBJ2-2; CDR3aa: CASSSPGGYNTGELFF
abundance: many; v_gene: TRBV7-6; j_gene: TRBJ2-2; CDR3aa: CASSSALLAGGDTGELFF
abundance: many; v_gene: TRBV10-3; j_gene: TRBJ2-1; CDR3aa: CAIRAGGSYNEQFF
abundance: NA; v_gene: TRBV4-1; j_gene: TRBJ2-7; CDR3aa: CASSLGRVVGSGTYEQYF
abundance: NA; v_gene: TRBV7-9; j_gene: TRBJ2-2; CDR3aa: CASSPETANTGELFF
abundance: NA; v_gene: TRBV7-6; j_gene: TRBJ1-1; CDR3aa: CASSLGMGQIRTEAFF
abundance: NA; v_gene: TRBV7-2; j_gene: TRBJ2-5; CDR3aa: CASSWDRLETQYF
abundance: NA; v_gene: TRBV7-2; j_gene: TRBJ2-3; CDR3aa: CASSHLRGSTDTQYF
abundance: many; v_gene: TRBV4-3; j_gene: TRBJ2-2; CDR3aa: CASRRDGDAGELFF
abundance: few; v_gene: TRBV7-2; j_gene: TRBJ2-6; CDR3aa: CASSPTGTGSGANVLTF
abundance: few; v_gene: TRBV29-1; j_gene: TRBJ2-7; CDR3aa: CSVGGTGGSSYEQYF
abundance: NA; v_gene: TRBV30; j_gene: TRBJ2-3; CDR3aa: CAWSVGRSADTQYF
abundance: NA; v_gene: TRBV7-2; j_gene: TRBJ2-2; CDR3aa: CASSLVGGANTGELFF
abundance: NA; v_gene: TRBV29-1; j_gene: TRBJ2-6; CDR3aa: CSVDTGANVLTF
abundance: few; v_gene: TRBV4-1; j_gene: TRBJ2-3; CDR3aa: CASSLQSGGPDTQYF
abundance: NA; v_gene: TRBV2; j_gene: TRBJ1-1; CDR3aa: CASSVLGMGTEAFF
abundance: NA; v_gene: TRBV5-1; j_gene: TRBJ2-4; CDR3aa: CASSLSGTGQNIQYF
abundance: NA; v_gene: TRBV30; j_gene: TRBJ2-2; CDR3aa: CAWSRGWTGELFF
abundance: NA; v_gene: TRBV7-2; j_gene: TRBJ1-5; CDR3aa: CASSLDVSNQPQHF
abundance: NA; v_gene: TRBV12-3/TRBV12-4; j_gene: TRBJ1-4; CDR3aa: CASSFYLNEKLFF
abundance: few; v_gene: TRBV7-8; j_gene: TRBJ2-1; CDR3aa: CASSGTRISEQFF
abundance: many; v_gene: TRBV7-8; j_gene: TRBJ2-1; CDR3aa: CASSLDGQGRYNEQFF
abundance: many; v_gene: TRBV7-8; j_gene: TRBJ2-1; CDR3aa: CASSSGRDNEQFF
abundance: few; v_gene: TRBV12-3/TRBV12-4; j_gene: TRBJ2-3; CDR3aa: CASSMGGSSLTDTQYF